This T cell receptor (beta chain) comes out of a study of post-analysis software for immune sequencing data. About the study: Multiple sclerosis in the patients followed relapsing-remitting, secondary progressive and progressive-relapsing courses. Study-wide results and limits: Relative to controls, patients with multiple sclerosis showed significantly lower normalized Chao1 diversity. In patients, roughly five TRBV segments were more frequent than in controls, with TRBV5-6, TRBV5-1 and TRBV20-1 among them. When the samples were clustered directly with F measure, those that had been prepared in the same batch showed strong co-clustering.

In germline, CDR1 is SGHTA, CDR2 FQGNSA. CDR3 length: 15 residues. Trimming shortened V by 1 base and J by 5 bases, and 12 bases separated the two germline ends. Unique molecular identifiers were carried by the TCR beta cDNA libraries. TCRdb independently ran MiXCR on the PCR reads; one entry per CDR3 protein. The sample consists of approximately 460,000 distinct CDR3 sequences, roughly 45% of them appearing once. In regard to this clonotype: The target antigen is unknown.

The TCR comes from a girl between 10 and 17 years old with multiple sclerosis. Sequencing used blood. The chain joins TRBV7-2 to TRBJ2-1; tentative D call: TRBD1 (7 bases). The CDR3 sequence: CASSLVAGQNNEQFF. DNA for the CDR3: TGTGCCAGCAGCTTAGTGGCGGGACAGAACAATGAGCAGTTCTTC.